The rows below give T cell receptor beta chains drawn from one sample of a study of blood T cell repertoires in COVID-19. Measured with immunoSEQ multiplex PCR; TCRdb has only the in-frame clones, and not every one. The sample consists of roughly 250,000 clones, about 80% of them appearing once. Material: peripheral blood. These receptor sequences come from an elderly woman with acute or convalescent COVID-19. Both conserved end residues are part of each CDR3.

CDR3: CASGQDRKPGMDTQYF
V: TRBV12-5
J: TRBJ2-3

CDR3: CAWSVALAGRNEQFF
V: TRBV30
J: TRBJ2-1

CDR3: CASSERPIIAGVYNEQFF
V: TRBV9
J: TRBJ2-1

CDR3: CSASSLQGKSNQPQHF
V: TRBV20-1
J: TRBJ1-5

CDR3: CASSPSTNTGELFF
V: TRBV18
J: TRBJ2-2

CDR3: CASRARQATVPYF
V: TRBV2
J: TRBJ2-7

CDR3: CASSVADSPYEQYF
V: TRBV9
J: TRBJ2-7

CDR3: CAISVDRGFDPPQHF
V: TRBV10-3
J: TRBJ1-5

CDR3: CASSQASYQASGTDTQYF
V: TRBV4-1
J: TRBJ2-3

CDR3: CASSPPPGHLYNEQFF
V: TRBV2
J: TRBJ2-1

CDR3: CASSLEGRPNTEAFF
V: TRBV5-5
J: TRBJ1-1

CDR3: CASSLIGHWSRNQPQHF
V: TRBV23-1
J: TRBJ1-5

CDR3: CASSGLAGGKDTQYF
V: TRBV2
J: TRBJ2-3

CDR3: CASSVEGGGAFRTGELFF
V: TRBV9
J: TRBJ2-2

CDR3: CASDGTGVAYGYTF
V: TRBV28
J: TRBJ1-2

CDR3: CASSREVLGKNIQYF
V: TRBV19
J: TRBJ2-4

CDR3: CASSLVRNTEAFF
V: TRBV7-2
J: TRBJ1-1

CDR3: CASSQENPRGSGNNSPLHF
V: TRBV4-1
J: TRBJ1-6

CDR3: CASSLRGNTEAFF
V: TRBV12-3/TRBV12-4
J: TRBJ1-1

CDR3: CSTIGSAGGKRLYNEQFF
V: TRBV29-1
J: TRBJ2-1

CDR3: CASILGQGEGTEAFF
V: TRBV2
J: TRBJ1-1

CDR3: CASSEAGRPNNSPLHF
V: TRBV2
J: TRBJ1-6

CDR3: CASSPREDPYEQYF
V: TRBV7-9
J: TRBJ2-7

CDR3: CSVEAPPGTQYF
V: TRBV29-1
J: TRBJ2-5

CDR3: CASSPWGGVADTQYF
V: TRBV5-6
J: TRBJ2-3

CDR3: CASSIQPQRMNTEAFF
V: TRBV19
J: TRBJ1-1

CDR3: CASSLGILPPGQGTDTQYF
V: TRBV11-2
J: TRBJ2-3

CDR3: CASSVFRGAPETQYF
V: TRBV19
J: TRBJ2-5

CDR3: CASSYSAGAPYEQYF
V: TRBV6-5
J: TRBJ2-7

CDR3: CASSAPGQGTSPLHF
V: TRBV5-1
J: TRBJ1-6

CDR3: CASSYEGLLYEQYF
V: TRBV6-6
J: TRBJ2-7

CDR3: CASSRWGGDSPLHF
V: TRBV6-5
J: TRBJ1-6